One sample yielded the 30 T cell receptor beta chains listed below, sequenced in a study of blood T cell repertoires in COVID-19. Using immunoSEQ multiplex PCR, the repertoire was profiled, and TCRdb retains in-frame clones only, with some absent. The repertoire has tens of thousands of clones, around 85% of them found once; the top ten carry roughly 40%. Sequencing used peripheral blood. These receptors originate from a man aged 80 or over with acute or convalescent COVID-19.

The genes are TRBV18 and TRBJ2-2, with D tentatively TRBD1 (5 bases). Germline V gives CDR1 KGHSH, CDR2 LQKENI. Trimming shortened V by 5 bases and J by 2 bases, and 9 bases separated the two germline ends. The CDR3 is 14 residues long. The CDR3 DNA is TGTGCCAGCTCAACGGACACTAACACCGGGGAGCTGTTTTTT. It codes for CASSTDTNTGELFF.

This clone was counted between two and nine times. The rearrangement uses TRBV3-1 (or the pseudogene TRBV3-2) and TRBJ2-7; D is undetermined. The germline V and J ends were trimmed by 1 base and 0 bases, with 10 bases remaining between them. Germline V gives CDR1 LGHDT, CDR2 YNNKEL (reference sequence). This CDR3 spans 15 amino acids. CDR3 sequence (DNA): TGTGCCAGCAGCCAAGCTATTTTAAGCTCCTACGAGCAGTACTTC. It codes for CASSQAILSSYEQYF.

The chain uses TRBV4-1 and TRBJ2-2; tentative D call: TRBD2 (6 bases). CDR3 length: 17 amino acids. Trimming took 5 bases from V and 6 from J, leaving 22 bases between them. Per the germline V gene, CDR1 is MGHRA and CDR2 is YSYEKL. This chain's CDR3 is CASSVQGGEPPPGELFF. The CDR3 bases are TGCGCCAGCAGCGTCCAGGGAGGAGAGCCGCCCCCCGGGGAGCTGTTTTTT.

V and J are TRBV10-2 and TRBJ1-6; 9 bases agree with TRBD1. CDR1 and CDR2 from the germline V gene are WSHSY and SAAADI. V lost 6 bases and J lost 5; bases outside the gene matches: 5. This CDR3 spans 15 amino acids. CDR3 sequence: CASRVGQGHNSPLHF. As DNA, the CDR3 is TGCGCCAGCAGAGTGGGACAGGGCCATAATTCACCCCTCCACTTT.

The chain employs TRBV27 and TRBJ2-5; TRBD2 matches at 15 bases. The germline CDR1 and CDR2 sequences are MNHEY and SMNVEV (reference sequence). The CDR3 loop spans 16 amino acids. Trimming at V came to 5 bases and at J to 5 bases, leaving 6 bases not matched to a gene. The CDR3 DNA follows: TGTGCCAGCAGTCCGGGACTAGCGGGAGGTTGGGAGACCCAGTACTTC. It is translated as CASSPGLAGGWETQYF.

The chain carries TRBV19 and TRBJ2-7; 9 bases align to TRBD2. Germline V gene data show CDR1 as LNHDA and CDR2 as SQIVND (reference sequence). The CDR3 length is 14 residues. V gave up 5 bases and J gave up 1 base; unmatched junction bases: 3. As DNA, the CDR3 is TGTGCCAGTAGTTCTAGCGGGGCGTCCTACGAGCAGTACTTC. It specifies CASSSSGASYEQYF.

This chain uses TRBV3-1 (or the pseudogene TRBV3-2) with TRBJ2-1; TRBD2 might be the D (6 bases). V was trimmed by 1 base and J by 7 bases, leaving 14 bases between them. The CDR3 runs to 15 residues. CDR1 LGHDT and CDR2 YNNKEL come from the germline V gene (reference sequence). CDR3 region: CASSQGSGVGNEQFF. The DNA for the CDR3 is TGTGCCAGCAGCCAAGGGTCGGGAGTCGGTAATGAGCAGTTCTTC.

In its sample, this clone was seen a few times. The chain couples TRBV24-1 to TRBJ1-6, with D perhaps TRBD1 (6 bases). This CDR3 comprises 14 residues. Trimming took off 9 bases at V and 7 bases at J, with 15 bases between the two ends. Germline CDR1 is KGHDR and CDR2 is SFDVKD. CDR3: CATRSTGVNSPLHF. The CDR3 DNA reads TGTGCCACCCGATCGACAGGCGTCAATTCACCCCTCCACTTT.

The CDR3 protein is CASSVGDRVDQGGYTF. CDR3 DNA: TGTGCCAGCAGCGTAGGGGACAGGGTGGACCAGGGGGGCTACACCTTC. V is TRBV9 and J is TRBJ1-2; 9 nucleotides agree with TRBD1. The CDR3 sequence is 16 residues long. Trimming took 0 bases from V and 8 from J; bases not matched to a gene: 11. Germline V lookup: CDR1 SGDLS, CDR2 YYNGEE.

This clone was observed once. The V gene is TRBV19, the J gene TRBJ1-4, with 9 bases lining up with TRBD1. The CDR3 contains 19 residues. With 5 bases clipped from V and 3 bases from J, the junction kept 16 bases outside the gene matches. The germline V gene encodes CDR1 LNHDA and CDR2 SQIVND (reference sequence). The CDR3 sequence is CASSRIYQGQGRSNEKLFF. The DNA for the CDR3 is TGTGCCAGTAGTCGAATATATCAGGGACAGGGAAGATCTAATGAAAAACTGTTTTTT.

This clone was detected only a few times. The V gene is TRBV3-1 (or the pseudogene TRBV3-2), the J gene TRBJ2-7, with D possibly TRBD2 on 5 matching bases. This CDR3 is built from 14 residues. Trimming took 2 bases from V and 1 from J, leaving 9 bases between them. Germline-derived CDR1 and CDR2 are LGHDT and YNNKEL (reference sequence). CDR3 nucleotides: TGTGCCAGCAGCCAAATAGTAGCGTCCTACGAGCAGTACTTC. Translating it yields CASSQIVASYEQYF.

V is TRBV9 and J is TRBJ2-1; 11 nucleotides match TRBD2. CDR3 length: 15 amino acids. Germline trimming cut 0 bases from V and 6 bases from J; bases unmatched to any gene: 2. From germline, CDR1 is SGDLS and CDR2 YYNGEE. The CDR3 coding sequence is TGTGCCAGCAGCGTAGTAGCGGGAGGGGGCAATGAGCAGTTCTTC. It codes for CASSVVAGGGNEQFF.

There are a few counts of this clone. The chain carries TRBV9 and TRBJ2-7; 11 bases agree with TRBD1. The junction had 27 bases not matched to a gene; V was cut back by 4 bases and J by 6 bases. CDR1 SGDLS and CDR2 YYNGEE come from the germline V gene. CDR3 length equals 21 residues. This CDR3 reads CASSSGQGAPSGTSYRVEQYF. CDR3 in DNA: TGTGCCAGCAGCTCAGGACAGGGGGCGCCCAGCGGGACCTCCTACCGTGTCGAGCAGTACTTC. Drawing the rest from reference TRBV9 and TRBJ2-7, the complete variable domain is DSGVTQTPKHLITATGQRVTLRCSPRSGDLSVYWYQQSLDQGLQFLIQYYNGEERAKGNILERFSAQQFPDLHSELNLSSLELGDSALYFCASSSGQGAPSGTSYRVEQYFGPGTRLTVT.

In its sample, this clone was seen a few times. The chain uses TRBV28 and TRBJ1-4; no reliable D call. V lost 5 bases and J 0 bases, leaving 13 bases between the germline ends. This CDR3 has 16 residues. CDR1 is MDHEN and CDR2 is SYDVKM in the germline V gene. CDR3 sequence (DNA): TGTGCCAGCAGTAGACGGACTATACCAACTAATGAAAAACTGTTTTTT. Amino acids: CASSRRTIPTNEKLFF.

The chain carries TRBV11-3 and TRBJ2-3; 7 positions match TRBD1. CDR3 length: 17 amino acids. CDR1 and CDR2 (germline): SGHNT, YENEEA. V trimming: 5 bases; J trimming: 0 bases; junction bases outside the gene matches: 11. The CDR3 region is CASSRGRDRFSTDTQYF. Here the CDR3 DNA reads TGTGCCAGCAGCCGAGGACGGGACAGATTCAGCACAGATACGCAGTATTTT.

V is TRBV11-3 and J is TRBJ2-2; D perhaps matches TRBD2 (5 bases). The CDR3 length is 16 residues. In germline, CDR1 is SGHNT, CDR2 YENEEA. The ends were cut back, 5 bases at V and 4 bases at J, with 17 bases in the middle. In DNA, the CDR3 is TGTGCCAGCAGCCAACGCCGGGGTCTGAGCACCGGGGAGCTGTTTTTT. It translates to CASSQRRGLSTGELFF.

This clone was counted once. The chain combines TRBV5-6 with TRBJ1-2; 7 bases map to TRBD1. Germline V gives CDR1 SGHDT, CDR2 YYEEEE. V shed 3 bases, J shed 7 bases, and the junction held 9 bases outside the gene matches. The CDR3 is made up of 14 amino acids. The CDR3, as DNA: TGTGCCAGCAGCTGGAACAGGGGTAGCAGTGGCTACACCTTC. Its protein product is CASSWNRGSSGYTF.

This clone came up many times. The chain joins TRBV27 to TRBJ1-5; D possibly corresponds to TRBD1 (5 bases). This CDR3 is 14 amino acids long. The germline CDR1 and CDR2 sequences are MNHEY and SMNVEV (reference sequence). V gave up 4 bases and J gave up 3 bases, with 10 bases separating them. The CDR3 DNA sequence: TGTGCCAGCAGTTCAACAGGTACCAATCAGCCCCAGCATTTT. It codes for CASSSTGTNQPQHF.

This sequence joins TRBV25-1 and TRBJ2-7; TRBD2 aligns across 13 bases. V shed 3 bases and J 7 bases; nucleotides not matched to a gene: 9. The CDR3 is 16 residues long. Looked up from germline, CDR1 is MGHDK and CDR2 is SYGVNS. CDR3 sequence reads: CASSETGTSGMREQYF. The CDR3, as DNA: TGTGCCAGCAGTGAGACCGGGACTAGCGGGATGCGGGAGCAGTACTTC.

The CDR3 reads CASSLSPEGYTF. CDR3 in DNA: TGTGCCAGCAGTCTGAGCCCTGAGGGCTACACCTTC. This chain connects TRBV6-6 to TRBJ1-2; no definite D call. The V gene's germline CDR1 is MNHNY and CDR2 SVGAGI (reference sequence). The CDR3 totals 12 residues. Trimming cost V 5 bases and J 8 bases, with 12 bases left between them.

The chain links TRBV27 to TRBJ2-7, with 9 bases lining up with TRBD2. The V and J ends lost 6 bases and 4 bases, in that order; junction bases with no gene match: 10. CDR1 and CDR2 (germline): MNHEY, SMNVEV (reference sequence). CDR3 length: 15 amino acids. The CDR3 here is CASSLGLAGTYEQYF. DNA for the CDR3: TGTGCCAGCAGCTTGGGGCTAGCGGGAACGTACGAGCAGTACTTC.

This sequence joins TRBV14 and TRBJ1-2; TRBD1 might be the D (6 bases). Germline values: CDR1 SGHDN, CDR2 FVKESK. The CDR3 contains 15 residues. Trimming cost V 0 bases and J 13 bases, with 21 bases left between them. The CDR3 DNA follows: TGTGCCAGCAGCCAAGAACTGAGCAGGCGGACAGCCCTCACCTTC. It translates to CASSQELSRRTALTF. Looking up the rest from reference TRBV14 and TRBJ1-2 gives the full variable domain: EAGVTQFPSHSVIEKGQTVTLRCDPISGHDNLYWYRRVMGKEIKFLLHFVKESKQDESGMPNNRFLAERTGGTYSTLKVQPAELEDSGVYFCASSQELSRRTALTFGSGTRLTVV.

The rearrangement uses TRBV10-3 and TRBJ2-2, with 8 nucleotides matching TRBD1. V gave up 6 bases and J gave up 6 bases; unmatched junction bases: 6. This CDR3 comprises 14 residues. The germline V gene has CDR1 ENHRY and CDR2 SYGVKD. CDR3 coding DNA: TGTGCCATCAGCCTAGAGGGACAGGCCGGGGAGCTGTTTTTT. Translation gives CAISLEGQAGELFF.

The rearrangement uses TRBV29-1 and TRBJ2-7; D is unresolved. The CDR3 length is 12 residues. Trimming left V 4 bases short and J 0 bases short, with 7 bases between. Germline lookup yields CDR1 SQVTM and CDR2 ANQGSEA. DNA for the CDR3: TGCAGCGTTGGCAGGAACTCCTACGAGCAGTACTTC. Translation gives CSVGRNSYEQYF.

The V and J genes are TRBV29-1 and TRBJ2-1, with TRBD2 as a possible D gene (5 bases). Looked up from germline, CDR1 is SQVTM and CDR2 is ANQGSEA. CDR3 length: 12 residues. Trimming stripped 4 bases from V and 6 bases from J, with 10 bases between. CDR3 nucleotide sequence: TGCAGCGTTGGCGGGCTAAGCAATGAGCAGTTCTTC. Its protein product is CSVGGLSNEQFF.

The chain employs TRBV19 and TRBJ2-6; 9 bases line up with TRBD2. Unmatched junction bases numbered 3, after V lost 0 bases and J lost 0 bases. Per the germline V gene, CDR1 is LNHDA and CDR2 is SQIVND (reference sequence). The CDR3 extends over 18 amino acids. CDR3 DNA: TGTGCCAGTAGTATAGATCTAGCGGGGAGCTCTGGGGCCAACGTCCTGACTTTC. Translated: CASSIDLAGSSGANVLTF.

The chain joins TRBV7-8 to TRBJ2-1, with 14 bases aligning to TRBD2. CDR1 is SGHVS and CDR2 is FQNEAQ in the germline V gene. V lost 1 base and J lost 8; bases outside the gene matches: 4. The CDR3 covers 16 residues. CDR3 loop: CASSLERTSGRYEQFF. DNA of the CDR3: TGTGCCAGCAGCTTAGAGCGGACTAGCGGGAGGTATGAGCAGTTCTTC.

The V gene is TRBV23-1, the J gene TRBJ1-2; weak D call: TRBD1 (6 bases). TRBV23-1 is an open reading frame, and its role is uncertain. The CDR3 loop spans 16 amino acids. Trimming took off 0 bases at V and 4 bases at J, with 15 bases between the two ends. DNA of the CDR3: TGCGCCAGCAGTCAATCCCGTACAAGAGGGGGCTATGGCTACACCTTC. Translation gives CASSQSRTRGGYGYTF.

V and J are TRBV7-3 and TRBJ2-3; TRBD2 matches 10 bases. CDR3 size: 16 residues. V was pared by 5 bases and J by 6 bases, with 11 bases of the junction left unmatched. Germline V gives CDR1 SGHTA, CDR2 FQGTGA. CDR3 bases: TGTGCCAGCAGCCCCGACGCTAGCGGGAGTGGGGATACGCAGTATTTT. Translated: CASSPDASGSGDTQYF. The full variable domain, rest sourced from reference TRBV7-3 and TRBJ2-3, is GAGVSQTPSNKVTEKGKYVELRCDPISGHTALYWYRQSLGQGPEFLIYFQGTGAADDSGLPNDRFFAVRPEGSVSTLKIQRTERGDSAVYLCASSPDASGSGDTQYFGPGTRLTVL.

This chain joins TRBV12-3 or TRBV12-4 and TRBJ2-7, with D unresolved. This CDR3 region has 13 residues. Deletions cut 3 bases from V and 0 bases from J, with 6 bases between. In DNA, the CDR3 is TGTGCCAGCAGTTTGGGCATCTCCTACGAGCAGTACTTC. It is translated as CASSLGISYEQYF.